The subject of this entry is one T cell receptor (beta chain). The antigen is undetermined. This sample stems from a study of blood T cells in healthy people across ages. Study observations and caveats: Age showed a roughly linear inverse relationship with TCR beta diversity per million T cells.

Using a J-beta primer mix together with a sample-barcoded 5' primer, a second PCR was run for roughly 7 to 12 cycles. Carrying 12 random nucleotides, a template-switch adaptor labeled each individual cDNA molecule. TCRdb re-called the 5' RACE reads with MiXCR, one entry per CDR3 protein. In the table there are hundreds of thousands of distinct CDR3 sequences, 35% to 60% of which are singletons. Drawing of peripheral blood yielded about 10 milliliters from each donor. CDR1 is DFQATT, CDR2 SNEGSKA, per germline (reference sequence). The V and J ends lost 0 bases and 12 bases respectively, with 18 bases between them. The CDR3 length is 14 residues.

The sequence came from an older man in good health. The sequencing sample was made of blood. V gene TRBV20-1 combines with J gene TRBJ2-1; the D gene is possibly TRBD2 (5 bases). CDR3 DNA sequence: TGCAGTGCTAGAGATGAGGCCTGGGAGTGGCGGCAGTTCTTC. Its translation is CSARDEAWEWRQFF.